The text below deals with one T cell receptor beta chain. In its sample, this clone was seen once. It lacks a known antigen. Within one base of it there is no much larger clone, and no base qualities were kept. The entry originates in a study of Ad26.COV2.S vaccination and SARS-CoV-2 variants (dated by TCRdb to the early 2020s). Some background on the complete study: Vaccine-arm donors came from COV1001, a multicentre, randomized, double-blind, placebo-controlled phase I-IIa trial of Ad26.COV2.S in healthy adults. Ad26.COV2.S was administered intramuscularly at a dose of 5x10^10 or 1x10^11 viral particles, either as one shot or as two shots given 56 days apart. Investigators remained blinded to trial group allocation during experiments and outcome assessment. Trial participants were randomized into five groups of five: low-dose or high-dose Ad26.COV2.S given once or twice, or placebo on both occasions. The TCR-sequenced set comprised about 32 samples: approximately 19 Ad26.COV2.S vaccine recipients, 5 placebo recipients and 8 SARS-CoV-2 convalescent individuals. Sequencing of the TCRbeta repertoire served to evaluate the specificity and breadth of SARS-CoV-2-reactive T cell receptors following Ad26.COV2.S vaccination. Study-wide conclusions, independent of this receptor: The study lacked the statistical power to compare responses across vaccine doses or regimens. After vaccination, spike-specific CD8+ and CD4+ T cell responses were reported to show substantial breadth. The authors noted that the TCR breadth and depth analyses may have underestimated total T cell responses. Non-spike TCR breadth was comparable between vaccine and placebo recipients, consistent with the vaccine containing only spike. Spike-specific TCR breadth was higher in Ad26.COV2.S recipients than in placebo recipients (P = 0.0014).

The sample's treatment or condition label, in plain terms: around 19 received Ad26.COV2.S at low or high dose, single or two shots; five or six received placebo; per-sample allocation not given. For vaccine and placebo recipients, repertoires were sequenced using samples collected on day 63 after the first injection. Between 29 July and 7 August 2020, Cohort 1b enrolled 20 to 30 adults aged 18-55 years at one site in Boston, USA. Ad26.COV2.S was a replication-incompetent adenovirus type 26 vector that expressed a prefusion-stabilized SARS-CoV-2 spike protein derived from the original Wuhan strain. The immunoSEQ Assay was used to sequence TCRbeta CDR3 regions. After extraction, genomic DNA underwent amplification by bias-controlled multiplex PCR, followed by high-throughput sequencing. In the authors' own workflow: To quantify the absolute abundance of every unique TCRbeta CDR3 region, sequences were collapsed and filtered. T cell fraction was estimated by normalizing TCRbeta template counts to usable DNA, with usable DNA measured through amplification of reference genes found in all nucleated cells. Repertoire TCRs were annotated as SARS-CoV-2-specific when V gene, CDR3 amino acid sequence and J gene were exactly matched to a known reactive TCR set. MIRA supplied the reference SARS-CoV-2 TCR set, which was filtered for enrichment in COVID-19-positive ImmuneCODE repertoires so that public or cross-reactive TCRs were removed. Using the MIRA antigens, annotated TCRs were further analysed by specific ORF or by position within an ORF. Breadth was defined as the number of annotated unique rearrangements divided by the total number of unique productive rearrangements, and depth was defined as the summed frequency of the annotated unique rearrangements. Group comparisons of TCR breadth used two-sided Wilcoxon rank-sum tests. The clones in this table, taken by TCRdb from immuneACCESS, are in-frame only. Not every clone is retained; where verified, under half of the shortfall comes from an unresolved V gene, and the cause of the rest is unknown. That table furnishes V, J and clone size, whereas the DNA furnished D and trimming. The sample records 330,000 or so clones, roughly nine tenths of which are singletons. The top ten constitute 4.5% to 7% of the sample.

The germline V gene yields SGHAT for CDR1 and FQNNGV for CDR2. The CDR3 sequence holds 15 residues, the cysteine and phenylalanine included. Of all the DNA, just the CDR3 is kept, 45 bases in frame from base 1. Relative to germline, V is missing 3 bases and J is missing 1 base, with 3 bases of the junction outside any gene match. This clonotype was obtained from a person aged 18-60 years who received the Ad26.COV2.S COVID-19 vaccine or a placebo. The material was peripheral blood, obtained in a trial of Ad26.COV2.S vaccine versus placebo. The chain links TRBV11-2 with TRBJ1-1; 9 middle bases align to TRBD1. The CDR3 region reads CASSFIQGANTEAFF. The DNA sequence is TGTGCCAGCAGCTTTATACAGGGGGCGAACACTGAAGCTTTCTTT.